The T cell receptor (beta chain) described here comes from a study of regulatory T cells in long-lasting Graves disease. TCR beta libraries were built with iRepertoire HTBI primers and Arm-PCR of CDR3 regions. A single record per CDR3 protein comes from TCRdb applying MiXCR to the multiplex PCR reads. The repertoire holds 400,000 or so distinct CDR3 sequences, with 20% to 25% as singletons. As to time point: persistent/refractory GD, antithyroid drugs over 5 years with positive TRAb. PBMC RNA served as the TCR library source. Turning to this clonotype: Antigen: not known.

Study-wide findings and caveats: Having only a small sample size may have limited accuracy. Fewer public clonotypes were shared by new patients (just under 1,000) than by persistent patients (roughly 2,600). Study of thyroid tissue was not done, with only peripheral blood studied. Relative to newly diagnosed Graves' patients, persistent ones had lower TCR diversity.

Sequencing used peripheral blood mononuclear cells (PBMCs), obtained when the disease was refractory, from a patient treated with antithyroid drugs. The receptor was isolated from a female donor with Graves disease.

CDR3 sequence: CASSLVEAGELFF. DNA for the CDR3: TGCGCCAGCAGCTTGGTAGAGGCCGGGGAGCTGTTTTTT. This chain links TRBV5-1 with TRBJ2-2; the D is unclear. The V and J ends lost 0 bases and 6 bases respectively, with 6 bases between them. Germline V gives CDR1 SGHRS, CDR2 YFSETQ. This CDR3 comprises 13 residues.